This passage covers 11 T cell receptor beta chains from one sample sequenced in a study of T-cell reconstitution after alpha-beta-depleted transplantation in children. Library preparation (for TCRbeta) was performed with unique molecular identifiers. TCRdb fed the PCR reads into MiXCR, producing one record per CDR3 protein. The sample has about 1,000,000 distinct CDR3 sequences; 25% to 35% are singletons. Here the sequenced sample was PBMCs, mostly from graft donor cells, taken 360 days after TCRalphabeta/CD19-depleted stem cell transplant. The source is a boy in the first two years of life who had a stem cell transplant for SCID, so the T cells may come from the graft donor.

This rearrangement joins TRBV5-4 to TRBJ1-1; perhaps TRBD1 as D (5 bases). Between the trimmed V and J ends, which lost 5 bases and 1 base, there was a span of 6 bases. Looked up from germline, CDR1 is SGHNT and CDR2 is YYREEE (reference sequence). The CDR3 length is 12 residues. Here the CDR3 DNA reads TGTGCCAGCAGGACAGCGAACACTGAAGCTTTCTTT. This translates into CASRTANTEAFF.

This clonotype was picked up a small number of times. Here the CDR3 DNA reads TGCAGTGCTAGTAGTCGAGCGGGGGTTAAAGAGACCCAGTACTTC. Its protein product is CSASSRAGVKETQYF. V usage is TRBV20-1 and J usage is TRBJ2-5, with 8 bases identical to TRBD2. Germline CDR1 is DFQATT and CDR2 is SNEGSKA (reference sequence). The V segment lost 3 bases and the J segment 3 bases; nucleotides outside the gene matches: 9. This CDR3 is built from 15 residues.

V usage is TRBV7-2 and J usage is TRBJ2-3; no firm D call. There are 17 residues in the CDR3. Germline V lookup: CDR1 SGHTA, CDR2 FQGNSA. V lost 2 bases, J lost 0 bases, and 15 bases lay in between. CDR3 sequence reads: CASSLSVAITSTDTQYF. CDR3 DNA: TGTGCCAGCAGCTTATCGGTCGCCATAACTAGCACAGATACGCAGTATTTT. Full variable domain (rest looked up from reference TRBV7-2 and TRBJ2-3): GAGVSQSPSNKVTEKGKDVELRCDPISGHTALYWYRQSLGQGLEFLIYFQGNSAPDKSGLPSDRFSAERTGGSVSTLTIQRTQQEDSAVYLCASSLSVAITSTDTQYFGPGTRLTVL.

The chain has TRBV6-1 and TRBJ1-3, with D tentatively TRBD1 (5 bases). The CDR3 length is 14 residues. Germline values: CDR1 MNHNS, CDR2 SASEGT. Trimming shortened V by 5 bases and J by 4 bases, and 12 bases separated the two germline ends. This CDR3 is CASSKGVSGNTIYF. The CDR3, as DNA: TGTGCCAGCAGTAAAGGGGTTTCGGGAAACACCATATATTTT.

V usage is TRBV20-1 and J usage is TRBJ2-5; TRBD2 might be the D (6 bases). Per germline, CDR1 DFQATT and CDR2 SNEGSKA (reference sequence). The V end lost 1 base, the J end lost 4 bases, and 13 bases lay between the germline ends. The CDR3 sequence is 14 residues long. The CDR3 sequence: CSARGGFSGETQYF. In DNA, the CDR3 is TGCAGTGCTAGAGGTGGATTTAGCGGAGAGACCCAGTACTTC.

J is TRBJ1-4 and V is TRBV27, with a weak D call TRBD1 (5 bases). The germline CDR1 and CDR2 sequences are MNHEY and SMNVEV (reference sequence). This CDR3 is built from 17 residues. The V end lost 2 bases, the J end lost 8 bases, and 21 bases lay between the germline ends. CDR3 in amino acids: CASSLTHGTAGGEKLFF. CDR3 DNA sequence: TGTGCCAGCAGTTTAACCCACGGGACCGCTGGGGGAGAAAAACTGTTTTTT.

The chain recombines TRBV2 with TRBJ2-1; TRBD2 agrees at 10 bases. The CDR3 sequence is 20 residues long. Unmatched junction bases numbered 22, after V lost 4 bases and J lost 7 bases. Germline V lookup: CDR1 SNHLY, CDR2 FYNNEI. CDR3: CASSALSGLAVLQNENEQFF. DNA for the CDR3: TGTGCCAGCAGTGCGCTGTCAGGACTAGCGGTTCTCCAGAATGAGAATGAGCAGTTCTTC.

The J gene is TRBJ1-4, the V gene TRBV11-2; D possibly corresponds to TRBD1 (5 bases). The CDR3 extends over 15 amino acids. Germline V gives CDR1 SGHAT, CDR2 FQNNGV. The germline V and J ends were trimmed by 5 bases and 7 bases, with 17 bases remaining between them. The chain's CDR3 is CASSPQGLGTEKLFF. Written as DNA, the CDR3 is TGTGCCAGCAGCCCCCAGGGTCTGGGCACTGAAAAACTGTTTTTT.

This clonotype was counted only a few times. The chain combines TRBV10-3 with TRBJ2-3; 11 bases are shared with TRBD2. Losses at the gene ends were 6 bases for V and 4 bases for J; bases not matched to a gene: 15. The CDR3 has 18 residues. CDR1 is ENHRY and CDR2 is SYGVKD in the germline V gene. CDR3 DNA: TGTGCCATCAGAAATAGCGGGGGGGAGTTCTTGGGCCCAGATACGCAGTATTTT. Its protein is CAIRNSGGEFLGPDTQYF.

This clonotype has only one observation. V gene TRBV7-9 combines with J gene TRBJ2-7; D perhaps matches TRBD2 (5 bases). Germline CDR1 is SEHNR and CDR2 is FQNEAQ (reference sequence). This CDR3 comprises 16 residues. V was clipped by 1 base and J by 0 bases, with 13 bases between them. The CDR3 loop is CASSLGVVASSYEQYF. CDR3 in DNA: TGTGCCAGCAGCTTAGGGGTGGTAGCGAGCTCCTACGAGCAGTACTTC.

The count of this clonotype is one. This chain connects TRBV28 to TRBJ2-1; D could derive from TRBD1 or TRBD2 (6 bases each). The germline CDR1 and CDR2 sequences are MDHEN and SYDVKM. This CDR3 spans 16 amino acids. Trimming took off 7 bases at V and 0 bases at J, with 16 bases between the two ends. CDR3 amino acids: CASTLSGAPSYNEQFF. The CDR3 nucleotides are TGTGCCAGCACCCTCTCGGGGGCTCCCTCCTACAATGAGCAGTTCTTC.